This is a list of T cell receptor beta chains from one sample in a study of blood T cell repertoires in COVID-19. This table comes from immunoSEQ multiplex PCR, and its TCRdb copy is limited to in-frame clones, with some not included. The sample has 250,000 to 400,000 clones; 88% are singletons. What was sequenced was peripheral blood. The receptors stem from a woman aged 25 to 39 with COVID-19, enrolled during active disease. The conserved cysteine and the conserved F or W are not part of the CDR3 here. A D gene is named only where the DNA matches it firmly.

d_call cdr3_length j_call v_call cdr3_aa
TRBD1 13 TRBJ2-7 TRBV19 ASSAGQGSTYEQY
TRBD1 13 TRBJ1-2 TRBV19 ASSSQGQDSYGYT
. 10 TRBJ2-1 TRBV7-3 ASSSLGEGKF
. 13 TRBJ1-5 TRBV19 ASSGSRGSMEPQH
. 11 TRBJ2-2 TRBV12-3/TRBV12-4 ASSSTNTGELF
. 14 TRBJ2-7 TRBV18 ASSPYSLGPNYEQY
TRBD1 9 TRBJ1-1 TRBV6-6 ASQGDTEAF
TRBD1 19 TRBJ2-2 TRBV3-1/TRBV3-2 ASSQDFGDRLGTVITGELF
. 14 TRBJ2-3 TRBV9 ASSADGARATDTQY
. 12 TRBJ1-1 TRBV28 ASSFIHGGTEAF
TRBD2 13 TRBJ2-1 TRBV7-9 ASSFGSSGYNEQF
. 11 TRBJ2-5 TRBV7-2 ASSPRGAETQY
. 14 TRBJ1-1 TRBV7-9 ASRLSSGGMNTEAF
. 13 TRBJ2-3 TRBV7-6 ASTEGPEQVDTQY
. 15 TRBJ2-5 TRBV5-8 ASSLRLTADPRETQY
TRBD1 14 TRBJ2-4 TRBV15 ATSREWDRVKNIQY
TRBD1 11 TRBJ2-1 TRBV6-5 ASSSPGGNEQF
TRBD1 12 TRBJ1-2 TRBV6-5 ASRRRQGNYGYT
TRBD1 18 TRBJ1-2 TRBV5-3 ARSLEKYGQGFSSNYGYT
. 11 TRBJ2-2 TRBV9 ASSLRVTGELF
. 12 TRBJ1-1 TRBV7-2 ASSYLTANTEAF
. 13 TRBJ1-6 TRBV7-2 ASSPIGSYNSPLH
TRBD1 15 TRBJ2-2 TRBV5-8 ASSLGDKGAGTGELF
TRBD1 14 TRBJ1-2 TRBV24-1 ATAQGGTGTSYGYT
. 13 TRBJ1-6 TRBV27 ASSPGRAGNSPLH
TRBD1 12 TRBJ1-2 TRBV28 ASSLHQGGRGYT
. 8 TRBJ1-2 TRBV2 ASSYDGYT